This TCR beta chain is drawn from a study of regulatory T cells in long-lasting Graves disease. Broader study findings: Persistent disease was associated with favored TRBV28 usage and with favored use of TRBJ1-2 and TRBJ2-5.

The V end lost 3 bases, the J end lost 0 bases, and 8 bases lay between the germline ends. CDR3 length: 14 residues. Germline assignment: CDR1 DFQATT and CDR2 SNEGSKA (reference sequence). This clonotype was detected many times. What it binds is not known. Time point: newly diagnosed GD, antithyroid drugs for less than 3 months. Extracted PBMC RNA gave rise to the TCR library. Building of the TCR beta libraries involved iRepertoire HTBI primers and Arm-PCR of CDR3 regions. Each CDR3 protein gets one entry after TCRdb re-called the multiplex PCR reads with MiXCR. The table lists approximately 360,000 distinct CDR3 sequences, about an eighth of them singletons, with approximately 17% in the top ten. These same data were also listed under a study on T cells in Graves' hyperthyroidism and ophthalmopathy. This second study notes: A set of HTBI primers served as the primers for a first-round RT-PCR of the TCR CDR3.

The V and J genes are TRBV20-1 and TRBJ1-4; D not resolved. The TCR was taken from a woman aged 18-29 years with Graves disease. Sequenced material: peripheral blood mononuclear cells (PBMCs), taken at new diagnosis, from a patient treated with antithyroid drugs. CDR3 loop: CSASPGTTNEKLFF. The CDR3 nucleotides are TGCAGTGCTAGTCCCGGGACAACTAATGAAAAACTGTTTTTT.